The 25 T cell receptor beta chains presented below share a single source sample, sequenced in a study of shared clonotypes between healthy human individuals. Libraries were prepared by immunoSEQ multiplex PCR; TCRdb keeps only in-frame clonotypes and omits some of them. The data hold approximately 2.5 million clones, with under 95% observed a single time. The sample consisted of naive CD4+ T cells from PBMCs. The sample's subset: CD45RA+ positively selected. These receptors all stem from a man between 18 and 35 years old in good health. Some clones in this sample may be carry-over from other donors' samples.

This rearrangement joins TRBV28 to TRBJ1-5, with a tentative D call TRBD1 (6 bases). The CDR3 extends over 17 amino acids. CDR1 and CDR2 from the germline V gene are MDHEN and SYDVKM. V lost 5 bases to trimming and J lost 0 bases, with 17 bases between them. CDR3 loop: CASSPRPDSSSNQPQHF. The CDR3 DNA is TGTGCCAGCAGTCCGCGGCCGGACAGCAGTAGCAATCAGCCCCAGCATTTT.

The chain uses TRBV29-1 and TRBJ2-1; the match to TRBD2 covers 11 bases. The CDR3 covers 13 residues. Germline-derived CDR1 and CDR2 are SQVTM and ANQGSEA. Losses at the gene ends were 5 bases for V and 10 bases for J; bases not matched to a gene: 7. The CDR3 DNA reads TGCAGCGTTAGGGGACTAGCGGTTTTAGAGCAGTTCTTC. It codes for CSVRGLAVLEQFF.

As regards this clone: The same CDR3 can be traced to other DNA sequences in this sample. Written as DNA, the CDR3 is TGTGCCAGCAGCCCCGGGACTAGCGGCTACAATGAGCAGTTCTTC. Its translation: CASSPGTSGYNEQFF. The genes are TRBV28 and TRBJ2-1, with 11 positions matching TRBD2. Germline values: CDR1 MDHEN, CDR2 SYDVKM. After removal of 6 bases from V and 3 bases from J, the junction contained 4 bases not matched to a gene. CDR3 length: 15 residues.

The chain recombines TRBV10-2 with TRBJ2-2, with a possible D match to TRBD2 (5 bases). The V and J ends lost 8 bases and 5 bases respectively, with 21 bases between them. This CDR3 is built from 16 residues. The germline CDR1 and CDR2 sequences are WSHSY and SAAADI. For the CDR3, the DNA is TGCGCCAGCTCCCTTTTTGGGGAGAAGGTAACCGGGGAGCTGTTTTTT. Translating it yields CASSLFGEKVTGELFF.

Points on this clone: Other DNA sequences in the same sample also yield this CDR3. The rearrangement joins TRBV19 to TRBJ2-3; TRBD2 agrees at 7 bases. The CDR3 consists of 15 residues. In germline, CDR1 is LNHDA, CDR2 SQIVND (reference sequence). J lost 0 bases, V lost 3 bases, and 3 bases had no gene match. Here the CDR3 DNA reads TGTGCCAGTAGTATCGGACTAGTCAGCACAGATACGCAGTATTTT. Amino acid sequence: CASSIGLVSTDTQYF.

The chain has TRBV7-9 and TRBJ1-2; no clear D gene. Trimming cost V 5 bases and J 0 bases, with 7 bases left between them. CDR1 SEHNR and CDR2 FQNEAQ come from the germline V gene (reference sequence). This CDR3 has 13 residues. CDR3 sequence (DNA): TGTGCCAGCAGCCCGGGCCCTAACTATGGCTACACCTTC. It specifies CASSPGPNYGYTF.

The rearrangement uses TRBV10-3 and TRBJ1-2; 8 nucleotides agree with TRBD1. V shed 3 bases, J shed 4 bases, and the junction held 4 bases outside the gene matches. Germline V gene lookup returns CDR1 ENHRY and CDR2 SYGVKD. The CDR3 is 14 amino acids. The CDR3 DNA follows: TGTGCCATCAGTGAACAGGGGGTGATCTATGGCTACACCTTC. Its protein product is CAISEQGVIYGYTF.

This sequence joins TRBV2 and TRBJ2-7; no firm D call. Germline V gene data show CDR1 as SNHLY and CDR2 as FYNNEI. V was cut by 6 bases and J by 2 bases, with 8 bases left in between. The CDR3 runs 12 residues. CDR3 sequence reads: CASRRSAYEQYF. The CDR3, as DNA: TGTGCCAGCAGGAGGTCCGCCTACGAGCAGTACTTC.

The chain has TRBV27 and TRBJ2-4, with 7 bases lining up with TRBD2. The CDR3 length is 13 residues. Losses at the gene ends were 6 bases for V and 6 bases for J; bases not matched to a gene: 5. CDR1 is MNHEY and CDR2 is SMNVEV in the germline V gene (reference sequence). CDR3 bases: TGTGCCAGCAGCGGGACTACTCGAAACATTCAGTACTTC. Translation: CASSGTTRNIQYF.

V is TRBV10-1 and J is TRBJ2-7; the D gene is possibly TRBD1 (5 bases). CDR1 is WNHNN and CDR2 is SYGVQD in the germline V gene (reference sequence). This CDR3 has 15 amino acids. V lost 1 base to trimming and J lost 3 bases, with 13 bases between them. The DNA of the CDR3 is TGCGCCAGCAGTGAGTTGGGGCAGGGTTTCTACGAGCAGTACTTC. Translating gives CASSELGQGFYEQYF.

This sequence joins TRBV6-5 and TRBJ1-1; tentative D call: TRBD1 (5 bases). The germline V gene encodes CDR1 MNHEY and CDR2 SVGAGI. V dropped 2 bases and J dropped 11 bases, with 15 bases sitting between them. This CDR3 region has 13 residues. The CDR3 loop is CASSYVGGVVAFF. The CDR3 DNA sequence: TGTGCCAGCAGTTACGTCGGGGGAGTGGTGGCTTTCTTT.

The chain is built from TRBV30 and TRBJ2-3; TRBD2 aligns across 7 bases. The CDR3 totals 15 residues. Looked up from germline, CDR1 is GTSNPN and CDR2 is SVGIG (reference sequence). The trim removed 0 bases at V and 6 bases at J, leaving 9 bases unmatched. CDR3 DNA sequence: TGTGCCTGGAGTGTATCTGGGAGGGCCTCCGATACGCAGTATTTT. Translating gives CAWSVSGRASDTQYF.

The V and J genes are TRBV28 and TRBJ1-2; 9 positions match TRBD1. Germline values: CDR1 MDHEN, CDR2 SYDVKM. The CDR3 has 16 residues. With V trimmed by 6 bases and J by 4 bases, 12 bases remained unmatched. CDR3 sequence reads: CASRTQLGDRVYGYTF. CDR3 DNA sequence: TGTGCCAGCAGAACGCAACTGGGGGACAGGGTCTATGGCTACACCTTC.

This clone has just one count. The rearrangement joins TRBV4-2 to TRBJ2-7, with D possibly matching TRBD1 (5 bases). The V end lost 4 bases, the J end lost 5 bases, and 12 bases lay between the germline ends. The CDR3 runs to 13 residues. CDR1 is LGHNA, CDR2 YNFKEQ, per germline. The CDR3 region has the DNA TGTGCCAGCAGCCGGGGCAATATGGACGAGCAGTACTTC. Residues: CASSRGNMDEQYF.

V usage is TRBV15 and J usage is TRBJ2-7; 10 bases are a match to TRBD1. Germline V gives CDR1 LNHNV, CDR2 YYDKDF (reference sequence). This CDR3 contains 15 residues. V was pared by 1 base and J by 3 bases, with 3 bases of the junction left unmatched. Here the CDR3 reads CATSRGTGGDYEQYF. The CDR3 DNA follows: TGTGCCACCAGCAGAGGGACAGGGGGAGACTACGAGCAGTACTTC. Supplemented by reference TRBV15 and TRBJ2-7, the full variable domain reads DAMVIQNPRYQVTQFGKPVTLSCSQTLNHNVMYWYQQKSSQAPKLLFHYYDKDFNNEADTPDNFQSRRPNTSFCFLDIRSPGLGDTAMYLCATSRGTGGDYEQYFGPGTRLTVT.

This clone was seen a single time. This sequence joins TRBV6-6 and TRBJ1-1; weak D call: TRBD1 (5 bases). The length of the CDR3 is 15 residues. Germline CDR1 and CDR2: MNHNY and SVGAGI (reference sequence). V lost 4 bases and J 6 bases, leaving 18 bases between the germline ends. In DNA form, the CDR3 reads TGTGCCAGCAGTTCCCGGGGGGGTTCGGAGGCTGAAGCTTTCTTT. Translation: CASSSRGGSEAEAFF.

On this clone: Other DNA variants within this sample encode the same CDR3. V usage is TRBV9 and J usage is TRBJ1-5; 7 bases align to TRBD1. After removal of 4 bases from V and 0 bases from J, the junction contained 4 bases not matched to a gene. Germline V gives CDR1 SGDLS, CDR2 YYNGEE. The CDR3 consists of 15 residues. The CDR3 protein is CASSPRGHSNQPQHF. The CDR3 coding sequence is TGTGCCAGCAGCCCAAGGGGGCATAGCAATCAGCCCCAGCATTTT.

The CDR3 DNA reads TGTGCCAGCTCACCCCAAGGTGCGAGGGACTATGGCTACACCTTC. The encoded protein is CASSPQGARDYGYTF. The chain uses TRBV18 and TRBJ1-2; no reliable D call. There are 15 residues in the CDR3. The germline CDR1 and CDR2 sequences are KGHSH and LQKENI. Trimming removed 3 bases from V and 3 bases from J, with 14 bases in between. Complete variable domain (other parts from reference TRBV18 and TRBJ1-2): NAGVMQNPRHLVRRRGQEARLRCSPMKGHSHVYWYRQLPEEGLKFMVYLQKENIIDESGMPKERFSAEFPKEGPSILRIQQVVRGDSAAYFCASSPQGARDYGYTFGSGTRLTVV.

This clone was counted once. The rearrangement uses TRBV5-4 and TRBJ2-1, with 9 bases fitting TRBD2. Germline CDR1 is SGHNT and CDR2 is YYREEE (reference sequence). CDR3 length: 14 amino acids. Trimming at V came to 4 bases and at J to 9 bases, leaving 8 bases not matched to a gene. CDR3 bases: TGTGCCAGCAGCGGAATAGCGGGAGCGGGTGAGCAGTTCTTC. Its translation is CASSGIAGAGEQFF. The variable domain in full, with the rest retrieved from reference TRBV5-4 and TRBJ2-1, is ETGVTQSPTHLIKTRGQQVTLRCSSQSGHNTVSWYQQALGQGPQFIFQYYREEENGRGNFPPRFSGLQFPNYSSELNVNALELDDSALYLCASSGIAGAGEQFFGPGTRLTVL.

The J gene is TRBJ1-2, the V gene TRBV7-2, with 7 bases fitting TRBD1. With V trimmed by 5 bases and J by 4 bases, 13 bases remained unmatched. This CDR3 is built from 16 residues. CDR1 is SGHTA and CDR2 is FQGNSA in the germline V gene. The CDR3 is CASSPREGRGAYGYTF. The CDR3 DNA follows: TGTGCCAGCAGCCCCCGTGAGGGCAGGGGGGCCTATGGCTACACCTTC.

CDR3 sequence (DNA): TGTGCCAGCAGTTCGCACCTTGGGGGTCCGAACACCGGGGAGCTGTTTTTT. Its protein is CASSSHLGGPNTGELFF. The chain employs TRBV28 and TRBJ2-2; D tentatively fits TRBD1 or TRBD2 (5 bases each). The V and J ends lost 4 bases and 0 bases respectively, with 15 bases between them. CDR1 is MDHEN and CDR2 is SYDVKM in the germline V gene. The length of the CDR3 is 17 residues.

The CDR3 coding sequence is TGTGCCAGCAGCCCCGGGGCAGGACAAGAGACCCAGTACTTC. This encodes CASSPGAGQETQYF. This sequence joins TRBV5-4 and TRBJ2-5, with D perhaps being TRBD1 or TRBD2 (5 bases each). The CDR3 totals 14 residues. CDR1 is SGHNT and CDR2 is YYREEE in the germline V gene (reference sequence). V was shortened by 4 bases and J by 2 bases, with 12 bases between the two germline ends.

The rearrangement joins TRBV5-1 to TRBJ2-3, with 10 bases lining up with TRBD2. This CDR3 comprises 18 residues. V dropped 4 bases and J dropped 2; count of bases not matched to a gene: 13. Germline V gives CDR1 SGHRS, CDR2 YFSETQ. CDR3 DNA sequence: TGCGCCAGCAGCATGGCCACTAGCGGGACTCCCTACACAGATACGCAGTATTTT. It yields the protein CASSMATSGTPYTDTQYF.

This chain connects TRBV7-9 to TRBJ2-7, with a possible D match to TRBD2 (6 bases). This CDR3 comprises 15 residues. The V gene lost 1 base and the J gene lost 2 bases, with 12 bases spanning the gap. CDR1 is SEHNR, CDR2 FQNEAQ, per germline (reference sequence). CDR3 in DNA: TGTGCCAGCAGCTTAGAGGAGGGTAGGACCTACGAGCAGTACTTC. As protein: CASSLEEGRTYEQYF.

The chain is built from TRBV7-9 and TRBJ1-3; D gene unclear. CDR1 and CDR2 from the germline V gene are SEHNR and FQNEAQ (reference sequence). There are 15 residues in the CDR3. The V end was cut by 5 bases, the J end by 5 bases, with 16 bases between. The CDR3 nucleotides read TGTGCCAGCAGCCAAGCCGGGGTATTGAGAAACACCATATATTTT. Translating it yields CASSQAGVLRNTIYF.